Following are 20 T cell receptor beta chains from one sample sequenced in a study of T cell responses to AZD1222 COVID-19 vaccine. TCRdb's copy holds only in-frame clones and misses some; the assay was immunoSEQ multiplex PCR. The table records under 200,000 clones, 88% of them present only once. Sample: peripheral blood, taken 28 days after the second AZD1222 dose. The origin of the receptors is an adult who received the AZD1222 COVID-19 vaccine.

The chain recombines TRBV5-1 with TRBJ2-2; no firm D call. Germline V gene lookup returns CDR1 SGHRS and CDR2 YFSETQ. This CDR3 has 14 amino acids. V lost 1 base to trimming and J lost 6 bases, with 10 bases between them. The CDR3 is CASSLPAVPGELFF. Here the CDR3 DNA reads TGCGCCAGCAGCTTGCCTGCAGTCCCCGGGGAGCTGTTTTTT.

This clone has more than one count but fewer than ten. The gene calls are TRBV11-3 and TRBJ2-7, with a weak D call TRBD2 (7 bases). CDR3 length: 15 residues. Trimming stripped 1 base from V and 2 bases from J, with 12 bases between. The germline V gene encodes CDR1 SGHNT and CDR2 YENEEA. The CDR3 reads CASSLAPGGPYEQYF. The CDR3 nucleotides are TGTGCCAGCAGCTTAGCCCCGGGGGGCCCCTACGAGCAGTACTTC. The full variable domain, rest sourced from reference TRBV11-3 and TRBJ2-7, is EAGVVQSPRYKIIEKKQPVAFWCNPISGHNTLYWYLQNLGQGPELLIRYENEEAVDDSQLPKDRFSAERLKGVDSTLKIQPAELGDSAVYLCASSLAPGGPYEQYFGPGTRLTVT.

This chain uses TRBV28 with TRBJ2-6; TRBD1 matches 9 bases. The CDR3 is 16 residues long. Germline values: CDR1 MDHEN, CDR2 SYDVKM. Unmatched junction bases numbered 8, after V lost 10 bases and J lost 1 base. The CDR3 spells CATYDRGGSGANVLTF. CDR3 coding DNA: TGTGCCACCTACGACAGGGGGGGATCTGGGGCCAACGTCCTGACTTTC.

This clone was seen only a few times. The junction departs from germline at one end; a sequencing error may be responsible. This chain connects TRBV9 to TRBJ2-1; 8 bases agree with TRBD2. The germline CDR1 and CDR2 sequences are SGDLS and YYNGEE. The CDR3 is 11 amino acids. The CDR3 sequence: CASSTPGLVVF. CDR3 in DNA: TGTGCCAGCAGCACCCCGGGACTAGTGGTCTTC.

This chain joins TRBV30 and TRBJ1-6; TRBD1 aligns across 10 bases. CDR3 length: 18 amino acids. With V trimmed by 3 bases and J by 0 bases, 8 bases remained unmatched. Germline V CDR1 and CDR2: GTSNPN, SVGIG (reference sequence). The CDR3 sequence: CAWSRDRGLSSYNSPLHF. The CDR3 DNA is TGTGCCTGGAGCCGGGACAGGGGACTCAGCTCCTATAATTCACCCCTCCACTTT.

This clone occurred a few times. The chain combines TRBV28 with TRBJ1-1, with 8 bases fitting TRBD1. The CDR3 is 13 amino acids. Germline V gives CDR1 MDHEN, CDR2 SYDVKM. J gave up 5 bases and V 7 bases, and 6 bases lay outside the gene matches. CDR3 sequence: CASIGWTGTEAFF. In DNA form, the CDR3 reads TGTGCCAGCATCGGGTGGACAGGGACTGAAGCTTTCTTT.

The rearrangement links TRBV7-2 to TRBJ2-5; D might be TRBD1 (6 bases). This CDR3 comprises 15 residues. Germline CDR1 and CDR2: SGHTA and FQGNSA. The V end was cut by 3 bases, the J end by 5 bases, with 16 bases between. The CDR3 DNA reads as TGTGCCAGCAGCTTCAGGGGCCCTGTGTCGGAGACCCAGTACTTC. Encoded protein: CASSFRGPVSETQYF.

The chain is built from TRBV24-1 and TRBJ2-1, with a tentative D call TRBD2 (5 bases). Trimming removed 0 bases at V and 5 bases at J, with 10 bases between. The germline CDR1 and CDR2 sequences are KGHDR and SFDVKD. This CDR3 region has 15 residues. The CDR3 loop is CATSDLSLEDNEQFF. For the CDR3, the DNA is TGTGCCACCAGTGATTTGTCACTAGAGGACAATGAGCAGTTCTTC.

This clone was seen a handful of times. This chain connects TRBV7-9 to TRBJ2-1; TRBD2 is a possible D gene (5 bases). V was trimmed by 4 bases and J by 5 bases, leaving 9 bases between them. The CDR3 has 13 residues. CDR1 is SEHNR, CDR2 FQNEAQ, per germline (reference sequence). The chain's CDR3 is CASSSSGNNEQFF. The CDR3 DNA reads TGTGCCAGCAGCTCCTCCGGGAACAATGAGCAGTTCTTC. The whole variable domain, filled in from reference TRBV7-9 and TRBJ2-1, reads DTGVSQNPRHKITKRGQNVTFRCDPISEHNRLYWYRQTLGQGPEFLTYFQNEAQLEKSRLLSDRFSAERPKGSFSTLEIQRTEQGDSAMYLCASSSSGNNEQFFGPGTRLTVL.

This chain connects TRBV10-1 to TRBJ2-3; unclear D gene. Deletions cut 0 bases from V and 0 bases from J, with 13 bases between. The CDR3 extends over 17 amino acids. From germline, CDR1 is WNHNN and CDR2 SYGVQD (reference sequence). For the CDR3, the DNA is TGCGCCAGCAGTGAGTCGACCTCAACGGAAAGCACAGATACGCAGTATTTT. This codes for CASSESTSTESTDTQYF.

The chain combines TRBV5-1 with TRBJ2-3; D remains unclear. The V and J ends lost 5 bases and 4 bases respectively, with 17 bases between them. The CDR3 covers 15 residues. Germline V gene sequence: CDR1 SGHRS, CDR2 YFSETQ. The CDR3 loop is CASSQQMVGSDTQYF. In nucleotides, the CDR3 is TGCGCCAGCAGTCAACAGATGGTGGGATCAGATACGCAGTATTTT.

The chain uses TRBV15 and TRBJ2-3; D unresolved. Trimming took 0 bases from V and 3 from J, leaving 7 bases between them. CDR3 length: 14 amino acids. Looked up from germline, CDR1 is LNHNV and CDR2 is YYDKDF (reference sequence). CDR3 amino acids: CATSRDRLTDTQYF. The CDR3 DNA reads as TGTGCCACCAGCAGAGACAGGTTGACAGATACGCAGTATTTT.

CDR3 sequence (DNA): TGTGCCAGTAGTGACGGGACAACTTACAATGAGCAGTTCTTC. Translation gives CASSDGTTYNEQFF. The chain recombines TRBV19 with TRBJ2-1, with D tentatively TRBD1 (6 bases). This CDR3 comprises 14 residues. Germline assignment: CDR1 LNHDA and CDR2 SQIVND (reference sequence). V was cut by 5 bases and J by 4 bases, with 12 bases left in between.

This chain uses TRBV7-2 with TRBJ2-2, with D unclear. Germline lookup yields CDR1 SGHTA and CDR2 FQGNSA. The CDR3 length is 13 residues. Trimming shortened V by 5 bases and J by 4 bases, and 8 bases separated the two germline ends. CDR3 protein: CASSPSGTGELFF. In nucleotides, the CDR3 is TGTGCCAGCAGCCCTTCGGGCACCGGGGAGCTGTTTTTT.

This clone is a singleton in its sample. The chain has TRBV19 and TRBJ2-7; 10 bases are shared with TRBD2. The V gene's germline CDR1 is LNHDA and CDR2 SQIVND (reference sequence). The CDR3 runs to 16 residues. J lost 4 bases, V lost 3 bases, and 9 bases had no gene match. The CDR3 spells CASSMDLAGDPYEQYF. DNA for the CDR3: TGTGCCAGTAGTATGGATCTAGCGGGAGACCCATACGAGCAGTACTTC.

The chain combines TRBV18 with TRBJ2-1, with unresolved D. CDR1 and CDR2 (germline): KGHSH, LQKENI. The CDR3 totals 14 residues. V was cut by 1 base and J by 8 bases, with 12 bases left in between. In nucleotides, the CDR3 is TGTGCCAGCTCACCACGACAAGCGCTCGATGAGCAGTTCTTC. This gives the protein CASSPRQALDEQFF.

The rearrangement links TRBV24-1 to TRBJ2-1, with TRBD1 matching over 7 bases. Germline V lookup: CDR1 KGHDR, CDR2 SFDVKD. The CDR3 length is 16 residues. V trimming: 3 bases; J trimming: 6 bases; junction bases outside the gene matches: 10. The CDR3 bases are TGTGCCACCAGTGATGTAACAGGGGCAGTGGGCAATGAGCAGTTCTTC. Translated: CATSDVTGAVGNEQFF.

This clone was counted only a few times. DNA for the CDR3: TGTGCCAGCAGTTCAGTAACAGGGGGTCAGCCCCAGCATTTT. It is translated as CASSSVTGGQPQHF. The rearrangement uses TRBV28 and TRBJ1-5; 8 positions match TRBD1. V was clipped by 4 bases and J by 6 bases; unmatched bases: 5. Per germline, CDR1 MDHEN and CDR2 SYDVKM. The CDR3 loop spans 14 amino acids.

V is TRBV7-9 and J is TRBJ1-2; 8 bases agree with TRBD1. The germline V gene encodes CDR1 SEHNR and CDR2 FQNEAQ (reference sequence). The CDR3 has 12 residues. The ends lost 3 bases at V and 10 bases at J; junction bases unmatched: 4. The CDR3 nucleotides read TGTGCCAGCAGCTTCGGACAGGGAGCCTACACCTTC. Translating it yields CASSFGQGAYTF.

This clone has just one count. This sequence joins TRBV6-5 and TRBJ2-5, with D unclear. Between the trimmed V and J ends, which lost 5 bases and 1 base, there was a span of 14 bases. The CDR3 sequence is 15 residues long. In germline, CDR1 is MNHEY, CDR2 SVGAGI. CDR3 residues: CASSTIPRTQETQYF. In DNA, the CDR3 is TGTGCCAGCAGTACAATACCCAGGACCCAAGAGACCCAGTACTTC.